The 29 T cell receptor beta chains below all came from one sample that was sequenced in a study of radiotherapy plus CTLA-4 blockade in lung cancer. Generated by immunoSEQ multiplex PCR, the TCRdb table keeps only in-frame clones and is missing some. The sample records 12,000 to 15,000 clones, around 72% being singletons. Material: peripheral blood, obtained from a patient treated with radiotherapy plus ipilimumab. The source is a human donor with non-small cell lung cancer whose response to radiotherapy plus ipilimumab could not be evaluated.

J is TRBJ2-7 and V is TRBV27; 11 nucleotides agree with TRBD2. The germline V gene encodes CDR1 MNHEY and CDR2 SMNVEV (reference sequence). This CDR3 region has 14 residues. J gave up 11 bases and V 7 bases, and 13 bases lay outside the gene matches. Here the CDR3 DNA reads TGTGCCAGCACCACTCACCTAGCGGGGGGCCTGGAGTACTTC. This codes for CASTTHLAGGLEYF.

The V and J genes are TRBV5-1 and TRBJ1-1; D is ambiguous. The V gene lost 0 bases and the J gene lost 4 bases, with 10 bases spanning the gap. Germline assignment: CDR1 SGHRS and CDR2 YFSETQ. The CDR3 extends over 14 amino acids. CDR3 region: CASSLDQDTTEAFF. CDR3 in DNA: TGCGCCAGCAGCTTGGATCAGGATACCACTGAAGCTTTCTTT.

This chain links TRBV6-6 with TRBJ2-7; D not certain. V was cut by 4 bases and J by 6 bases, with 13 bases left in between. The CDR3 has 13 amino acids. Looked up from germline, CDR1 is MNHNY and CDR2 is SVGAGI (reference sequence). The CDR3 loop is CASSSVSGREQYF. CDR3 sequence (DNA): TGTGCCAGCAGTTCCGTCAGTGGTCGCGAGCAGTACTTC.

The chain carries TRBV5-1 and TRBJ1-1; 8 bases match TRBD1. The CDR3 consists of 15 residues. Germline CDR1 SGHRS, CDR2 YFSETQ. V lost 0 bases to trimming and J lost 3 bases; unmatched junction nucleotides: 4. The CDR3 DNA reads TGCGCCAGCAGCTTGGACAGGGGGGGGTACACTGAAGCTTTCTTT. As protein: CASSLDRGGYTEAFF.

This clone was detected only a few times. V and J are TRBV7-2 and TRBJ1-1; the D gene is possibly TRBD1 (6 bases). The germline V gene has CDR1 SGHTA and CDR2 FQGNSA. The V end lost 1 base, the J end lost 4 bases, and 13 bases lay between the germline ends. This CDR3 has 15 residues. The CDR3 spells CASSLGQVLSTEAFF. CDR3 bases: TGTGCCAGCAGCTTAGGACAGGTTCTAAGCACTGAAGCTTTCTTT.

Comments on this clone: Sequence at one end of the junction differs from germline and may be a read error. Within the sample, other DNA sequences also encode this same CDR3. The chain employs TRBV6-5 and TRBJ1-6; a weak D match, TRBD1 (6 bases). CDR1 MNHEY and CDR2 SVGAGI come from the germline V gene. The CDR3 totals 15 residues. The CDR3 loop reads CASRQGTGVNSPLHF. CDR3 sequence (DNA): TGTGCCAGCAGACAGGGTACCGGTGTGAATTCCCCCCTCCACTTT.

This chain joins TRBV18 and TRBJ1-1, with D unclear. Germline lookup yields CDR1 KGHSH and CDR2 LQKENI. CDR3 length equals 12 residues. Trimming shortened V by 6 bases and J by 3 bases, and 8 bases separated the two germline ends. CDR3 residues: CASSPGYTEAFF. The CDR3 nucleotides read TGTGCCAGCTCGCCCGGTTACACTGAAGCTTTCTTT.

The chain links TRBV9 to TRBJ2-7; the D is unclear. The germline V gene encodes CDR1 SGDLS and CDR2 YYNGEE. V was shortened by 0 bases and J by 3 bases, with 13 bases between the two germline ends. This CDR3 spans 15 amino acids. The CDR3 protein is CASSVEAADIYEQYV. The CDR3 DNA is TGTGCCAGCAGCGTAGAGGCAGCAGACATCTACGAGCAGTACGTC.

V usage is TRBV7-3 and J usage is TRBJ2-2; TRBD2 matches 11 bases. Germline CDR1 SGHTA, CDR2 FQGTGA. The ends lost 6 bases at V and 7 bases at J; junction bases unmatched: 7. The CDR3 spans 15 residues. The CDR3 DNA reads TGTGCCAGCAGGGGGACTAGCGGAACGGGCGGGGAGCTGTTTTTT. This codes for CASRGTSGTGGELFF.

The chain recombines TRBV5-4 with TRBJ2-2; a possible D gene is TRBD1 (6 bases). The germline V gene encodes CDR1 SGHNT and CDR2 YYREEE (reference sequence). V shed 3 bases and J shed 1 base, with 13 bases lying between them. The length of the CDR3 is 16 residues. The CDR3 sequence: CASSSSTTGNTGELFF. As DNA, the CDR3 is TGTGCCAGCAGCTCGAGTACGACAGGGAACACCGGGGAGCTGTTTTTT.

V gene TRBV2 combines with J gene TRBJ2-3, with 10 bases matching TRBD2. The CDR3 loop spans 16 amino acids. With V trimmed by 0 bases and J by 6 bases, 6 bases remained unmatched. Germline V gene data show CDR1 as SNHLY and CDR2 as FYNNEI. CDR3 nucleotide sequence: TGTGCCAGCAGTGAAGCTGGTAGCGGGGGGTCCGATACGCAGTATTTT. This sequence encodes CASSEAGSGGSDTQYF.

This clone came up once. This chain connects TRBV25-1 to TRBJ2-5, with D unclear. Germline V gene lookup returns CDR1 MGHDK and CDR2 SYGVNS. The CDR3 totals 11 residues. With 8 bases removed from V and 5 bases from J, the gap between germline ends came to 9 bases. The CDR3 DNA follows: TGTGCCAGCGCACCCAGGGAGACCCAGTACTTC. Translated: CASAPRETQYF.

This clone was recorded a few times. At the DNA level, this CDR3 is encoded by other sequences in the same sample as well. The rearrangement links TRBV7-9 to TRBJ2-7; possibly TRBD2 for D (6 bases). The germline gives CDR1 SEHNR, CDR2 FQNEAQ (reference sequence). Between the trimmed V and J ends, which lost 3 bases and 3 bases, there was a span of 12 bases. The CDR3 consists of 14 residues. For the CDR3, the DNA is TGTGCCAGCAGCTTGCGGGGTACCGACTACGAGCAGTACTTC. This translates into CASSLRGTDYEQYF.

The rearrangement uses TRBV5-6 and TRBJ1-2; no firm D call. Trimming removed 4 bases from V and 7 bases from J, with 11 bases in between. Germline CDR1 is SGHDT and CDR2 is YYEEEE. The CDR3 covers 12 residues. The CDR3 bases are TGTGCCAGCAGCGTAAGTAGAAGTGGCTACACCTTC. This gives the protein CASSVSRSGYTF. The full variable domain, with the rest looked up from reference TRBV5-6 and TRBJ1-2, is DAGVTQSPTHLIKTRGQQVTLRCSPKSGHDTVSWYQQALGQGPQFIFQYYEEEERQRGNFPDRFSGHQFPNYSSELNVNALLLGDSALYLCASSVSRSGYTFGSGTRLTVV.

V and J are TRBV30 and TRBJ2-3; 9 bases are a match to TRBD2. V dropped 3 bases and J dropped 4; count of bases not matched to a gene: 5. CDR3 size: 14 residues. CDR1 GTSNPN and CDR2 SVGIG come from the germline V gene (reference sequence). The CDR3 is CAWRRGGAPDTQYF. The CDR3 region has the DNA TGTGCCTGGAGACGCGGGGGGGCCCCAGATACGCAGTATTTT.

This chain connects TRBV19 to TRBJ2-2; unclear D gene. Trimming stripped 2 bases from V and 5 bases from J, with 15 bases between. The CDR3 loop spans 16 amino acids. Germline CDR1 and CDR2: LNHDA and SQIVND (reference sequence). CDR3 in amino acids: CASSIRRSDVTGELFF. As DNA, the CDR3 is TGTGCCAGTAGTATACGGCGGTCAGACGTAACCGGGGAGCTGTTTTTT.

The J gene is TRBJ1-5, the V gene TRBV18; 8 bases agree with TRBD1. With V trimmed by 3 bases and J by 5 bases, 6 bases remained unmatched. This CDR3 is built from 15 residues. Germline loops: CDR1 KGHSH, CDR2 LQKENI. The CDR3 is CASSPLQGDHQPQHF. The CDR3 bases are TGTGCCAGCTCACCGCTACAGGGGGACCATCAGCCCCAGCATTTT.

The chain links TRBV19 to TRBJ2-1, with TRBD1 identical over 8 bases. Germline assignment: CDR1 LNHDA and CDR2 SQIVND (reference sequence). The CDR3 totals 15 residues. The trim removed 3 bases at V and 7 bases at J, leaving 8 bases unmatched. CDR3 in amino acids: CASSMSGGALNEQFF. As DNA, the CDR3 is TGTGCCAGTAGTATGTCAGGGGGCGCTTTGAATGAGCAGTTCTTC.

The chain recombines TRBV7-2 with TRBJ2-3; D is possibly TRBD2 (7 bases). The ends were cut back, 0 bases at V and 6 bases at J, with 13 bases in the middle. This CDR3 is built from 15 residues. Germline values: CDR1 SGHTA, CDR2 FQGNSA. The CDR3 DNA follows: TGTGCCAGCAGCTTAGCGTGGGGGGGCGTCGATACGCAGTATTTT. This sequence encodes CASSLAWGGVDTQYF. Together with reference TRBV7-2 and TRBJ2-3, the CDR3 gives the full variable domain: GAGVSQSPSNKVTEKGKDVELRCDPISGHTALYWYRQSLGQGLEFLIYFQGNSAPDKSGLPSDRFSAERTGGSVSTLTIQRTQQEDSAVYLCASSLAWGGVDTQYFGPGTRLTVL.

This clone was detected only once. The V and J genes are TRBV5-6 and TRBJ2-7; a possible D gene is TRBD1 (5 bases). There are 13 residues in the CDR3. Trimming left V 5 bases short and J 2 bases short, with 11 bases between. The germline V gene encodes CDR1 SGHDT and CDR2 YYEEEE. In DNA, the CDR3 is TGTGCCAGCAGTCGCCAGGGCGCCTACGAGCAGTACGTC. Translated, it gives CASSRQGAYEQYV.

The V gene is TRBV19, the J gene TRBJ1-2; D might be TRBD1 (5 bases). V lost 4 bases and J lost 4, with 16 bases in between. The CDR3 has 15 residues. Germline lookup yields CDR1 LNHDA and CDR2 SQIVND (reference sequence). CDR3 sequence: CASSNHRFPFYGYTF. DNA for the CDR3: TGTGCCAGTAGTAACCACAGGTTCCCCTTCTATGGCTACACCTTC.

This sequence joins TRBV7-2 and TRBJ2-4; 8 bases agree with TRBD1. Germline V CDR1 and CDR2: SGHTA, FQGNSA. J was trimmed by 9 bases and V by 5 bases; bases with no gene match: 9. This CDR3 is 14 amino acids long. CDR3 in DNA: TGTGCCAGCAGCCCACCAGGGGGCCGAGGCATTCAGTACTTC. Protein product: CASSPPGGRGIQYF. The whole variable domain, remainder taken from reference TRBV7-2 and TRBJ2-4, is GAGVSQSPSNKVTEKGKDVELRCDPISGHTALYWYRQSLGQGLEFLIYFQGNSAPDKSGLPSDRFSAERTGGSVSTLTIQRTQQEDSAVYLCASSPPGGRGIQYFGAGTRLSVL.

The chain carries TRBV6-5 and TRBJ2-7, with TRBD1 as a possible D gene (6 bases). Germline loops: CDR1 MNHEY, CDR2 SVGAGI. Trimming took 2 bases from V and 4 from J, leaving 15 bases between them. There are 15 residues in the CDR3. The CDR3 DNA sequence: TGTGCCAGCAGTTACGTCCAGGGGACGTTATACGAGCAGTACTTC. The encoded protein is CASSYVQGTLYEQYF.

CDR3 sequence reads: CASSESRETPLHF. The DNA for the CDR3 is TGTGCCAGCAGTGAATCCCGGGAAACCCCCCTCCACTTT. The chain employs TRBV6-1 and TRBJ1-6; no reliable D call. Per germline, CDR1 MNHNS and CDR2 SASEGT. The CDR3 is 13 amino acids. V lost 2 bases, J lost 13 bases, and 12 bases lay in between.

The chain carries TRBV7-2 and TRBJ2-2; the D gene is possibly TRBD1 (6 bases). This CDR3 contains 16 residues. Germline V gene sequence: CDR1 SGHTA, CDR2 FQGNSA. Trimming left V 7 bases short and J 0 bases short, with 15 bases between. The CDR3 sequence is CASTARTAPNTGELFF. The CDR3 DNA reads as TGTGCCAGCACCGCTAGGACAGCACCGAACACCGGGGAGCTGTTTTTT.

The rearrangement joins TRBV2 to TRBJ1-2; a weak D match, TRBD1 (6 bases). The CDR3 totals 12 residues. V lost 4 bases, J lost 4 bases, and 7 bases lay in between. Looked up from germline, CDR1 is SNHLY and CDR2 is FYNNEI. The CDR3 spells CASSGGGYGYTF. The CDR3 bases are TGTGCCAGCAGTGGAGGGGGCTATGGCTACACCTTC.

The chain is built from TRBV5-6 and TRBJ2-1, with TRBD2 matching 9 bases. Per germline, CDR1 SGHDT and CDR2 YYEEEE. CDR3 size: 15 residues. V gave up 0 bases and J gave up 5 bases; unmatched junction bases: 3. CDR3 sequence (DNA): TGTGCCAGCAGCTTGGGCGGGGGGGCTCACAATGAGCAGTTCTTC. As protein: CASSLGGGAHNEQFF.

The chain combines TRBV5-1 with TRBJ2-3; TRBD2 agrees at 13 bases. The V gene's germline CDR1 is SGHRS and CDR2 YFSETQ. The CDR3 runs 17 residues. V shed 1 base and J 6 bases; nucleotides not matched to a gene: 8. The CDR3 bases are TGCGCCAGCAGCTTGAACGGACTAGCGGGGGTTGATGATACGCAGTATTTT. Translating it yields CASSLNGLAGVDDTQYF.

This chain joins TRBV7-5 and TRBJ1-5. TRBV7-5 is a pseudogene locus. The CDR3 contains 11 residues. CDR3 coding DNA: TGTGTTTCGTATAGCAATCAGCCCCAGCATTTT. Translating gives CVSYSNQPQHF.